This record covers a single T cell receptor (beta chain). Sequence at one end of the junction differs from germline and may be a read error. TCRdb's copy holds only in-frame clones and misses some; the assay was immunoSEQ multiplex PCR. The sample consists of fewer than 120,000 clones, approximately 87% of them appearing once. The data stem from a study of cytomegalovirus exposure and HLA in healthy donors. The length of the CDR3 is 15 residues. Germline assignment: CDR1 MNHEY and CDR2 SMNVEV (reference sequence). The receptor's source is a woman in her twenties or thirties in good health and CMV-seropositive. The source material was PBMCs. The V call is TRBV27, the J call TRBJ2-7, with a weak D call TRBD2 (7 bases). CDR3 sequence (DNA): TGTGCCAGCAGTTTATCACCGGGGGGCTCCCACGAGCAGTACTTC. The encoded protein is CASSLSPGGSHEQYF.